The T cell receptor beta chain under discussion was sequenced for a study of CD8+ T cells in alopecia areata. Overall study findings and caveats: Relative to mice, TCR sharing across patients was less clear, a difference possibly HLA-related.

As to treatment: oral pan-JAK inhibitor, 5-10 mg twice daily. Notes on this clone: As yet, its antigen is unknown.

CDR1 is SGHNT and CDR2 is YYREEE in the germline V gene (reference sequence). V was cut by 2 bases and J by 0 bases, with 13 bases left in between. The CDR3 sequence is 16 residues long. After isolation, RNA underwent reverse transcription to generate cDNA as the sequencing template. Method: immunoSEQ multiplex PCR; TCRdb's copy keeps in-frame clones and lacks some. The data contain 200,000 or so clones, nearly 60% of them singletons. Sequencing was performed on CD4+ T cells sorted from blood, taken at week 24, from a patient treated with tofacitinib. The TCR comes from a human donor with alopecia areata. V and J are TRBV5-4 and TRBJ2-3; D is possibly TRBD2 (5 bases). The CDR3 DNA reads as TGTGCCAGCAGCTTTGGTCTTAGCGCTAGCACAGATACGCAGTATTTT. Its translation: CASSFGLSASTDTQYF.